This T cell receptor beta chain was sequenced during a study of blood T cell repertoires in COVID-19. As for the study in general: COVID-19 samples from acute and convalescent phases originated in the United States, Italy and Spain.

Here immunoSEQ multiplex PCR was the method, and the copy in TCRdb shows in-frame clones only, minus some. This table has over 250,000 clones, about 85% appearing once. V dropped 5 bases and J dropped 4 bases, with 6 bases sitting between them. The CDR3 is 11 residues long. Germline V lookup: CDR1 LNHDA, CDR2 SQIVND (reference sequence). The chain is built from TRBV19 and TRBJ2-7; D is uncertain. The clonotype originates from a human donor in a cohort sampled during active COVID-19. What was sequenced was peripheral blood. The CDR3 DNA sequence: TGTGCCAGTAGTTACGGTTACGAGCAGTACTTC. Translated: CASSYGYEQYF. Full variable domain (missing parts from reference TRBV19 and TRBJ2-7): DGGITQSPKYLFRKEGQNVTLSCEQNLNHDAMYWYRQDPGQGLRLIYYSQIVNDFQKGDIAEGYSVSREKKESFPLTVTSAQKNPTAFYLCASSYGYEQYFGPGTRLTVT.